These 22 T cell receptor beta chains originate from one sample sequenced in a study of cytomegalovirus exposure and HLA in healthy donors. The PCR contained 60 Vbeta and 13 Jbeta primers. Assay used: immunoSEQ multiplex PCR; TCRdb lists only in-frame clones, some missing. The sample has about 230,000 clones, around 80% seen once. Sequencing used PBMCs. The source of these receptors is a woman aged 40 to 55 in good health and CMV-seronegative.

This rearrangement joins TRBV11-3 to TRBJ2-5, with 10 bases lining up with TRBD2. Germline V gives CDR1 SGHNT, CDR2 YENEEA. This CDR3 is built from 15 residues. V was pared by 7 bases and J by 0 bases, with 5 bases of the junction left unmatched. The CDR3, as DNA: TGTGCCAGCACTAGCGGGGGAGGGTACCAAGAGACCCAGTACTTC. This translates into CASTSGGGYQETQYF.

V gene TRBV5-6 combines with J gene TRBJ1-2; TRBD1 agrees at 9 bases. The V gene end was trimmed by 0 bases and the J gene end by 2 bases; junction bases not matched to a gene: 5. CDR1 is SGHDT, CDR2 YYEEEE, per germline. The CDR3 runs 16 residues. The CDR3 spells CASSLASGTGNYGYTF. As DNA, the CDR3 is TGTGCCAGCAGCTTGGCCTCGGGGACAGGGAACTATGGCTACACCTTC.

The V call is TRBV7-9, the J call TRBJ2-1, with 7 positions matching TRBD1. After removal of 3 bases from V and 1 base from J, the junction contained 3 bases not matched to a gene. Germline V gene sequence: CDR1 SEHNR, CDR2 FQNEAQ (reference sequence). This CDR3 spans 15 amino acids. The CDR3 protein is CASSFRGPSYNEQFF. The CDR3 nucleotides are TGTGCCAGCAGCTTTAGGGGGCCTTCCTACAATGAGCAGTTCTTC.

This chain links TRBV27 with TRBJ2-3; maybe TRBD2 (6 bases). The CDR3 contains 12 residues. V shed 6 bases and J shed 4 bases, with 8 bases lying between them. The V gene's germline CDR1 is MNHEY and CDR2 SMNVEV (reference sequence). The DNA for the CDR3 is TGTGCCAGCAGGTGGGGGGCAGATACGCAGTATTTT. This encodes CASRWGADTQYF.

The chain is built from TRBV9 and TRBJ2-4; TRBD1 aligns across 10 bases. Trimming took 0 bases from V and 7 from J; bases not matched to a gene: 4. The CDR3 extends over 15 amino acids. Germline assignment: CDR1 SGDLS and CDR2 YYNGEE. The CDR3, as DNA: TGTGCCAGCAGCGTAGGAGCGGGACAGGGGAACATTCAGTACTTC. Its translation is CASSVGAGQGNIQYF.

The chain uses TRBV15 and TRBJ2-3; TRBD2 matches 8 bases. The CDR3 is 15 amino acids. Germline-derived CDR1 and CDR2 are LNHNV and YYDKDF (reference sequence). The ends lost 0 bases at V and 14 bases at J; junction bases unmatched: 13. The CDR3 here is CATSRDLSRLAILYF. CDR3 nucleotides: TGTGCCACCAGCAGAGATTTATCCCGACTAGCGATTCTGTATTTT. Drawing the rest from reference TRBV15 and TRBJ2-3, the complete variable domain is DAMVIQNPRYQVTQFGKPVTLSCSQTLNHNVMYWYQQKSSQAPKLLFHYYDKDFNNEADTPDNFQSRRPNTSFCFLDIRSPGLGDTAMYLCATSRDLSRLAILYFGPGTRLTVL.

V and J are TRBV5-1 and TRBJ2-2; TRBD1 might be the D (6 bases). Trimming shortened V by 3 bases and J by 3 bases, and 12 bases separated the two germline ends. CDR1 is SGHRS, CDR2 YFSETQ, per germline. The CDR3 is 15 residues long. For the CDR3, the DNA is TGCGCCAGCAGCTCAACAGGGTTTGACACCGGGGAGCTGTTTTTT. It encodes CASSSTGFDTGELFF.

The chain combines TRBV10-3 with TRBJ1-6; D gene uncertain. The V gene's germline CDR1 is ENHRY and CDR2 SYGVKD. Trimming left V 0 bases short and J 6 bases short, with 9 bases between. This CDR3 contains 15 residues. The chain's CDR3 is CAISESPGANSPLHF. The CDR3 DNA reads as TGTGCCATCAGTGAGTCGCCAGGTGCTAATTCACCCCTCCACTTT.

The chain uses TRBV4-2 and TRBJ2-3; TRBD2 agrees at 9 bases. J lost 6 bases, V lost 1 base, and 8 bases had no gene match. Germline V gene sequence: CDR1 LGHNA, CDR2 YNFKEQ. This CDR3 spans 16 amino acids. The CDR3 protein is CASSQVWASGDDTQYF. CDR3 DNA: TGTGCCAGCAGCCAAGTTTGGGCTAGCGGGGATGATACGCAGTATTTT.

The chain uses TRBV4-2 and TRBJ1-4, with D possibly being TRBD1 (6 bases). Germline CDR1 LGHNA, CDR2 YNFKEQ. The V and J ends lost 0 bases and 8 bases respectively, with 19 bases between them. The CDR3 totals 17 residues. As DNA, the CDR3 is TGTGCCAGCAGCCAAGAAACCCCAGGCAGGGGTGGGGAAAAACTGTTTTTT. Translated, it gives CASSQETPGRGGEKLFF.

Here the CDR3 reads CASSLSGQGYEQYF. CDR3 DNA sequence: TGTGCCAGTAGTCTCTCCGGACAGGGGTACGAGCAGTACTTC. The gene calls are TRBV19 and TRBJ2-7, with 9 bases aligning to TRBD1. CDR3 length: 14 residues. Germline V gene data show CDR1 as LNHDA and CDR2 as SQIVND (reference sequence). The junction had 6 bases not matched to a gene; V was cut back by 5 bases and J by 4 bases.

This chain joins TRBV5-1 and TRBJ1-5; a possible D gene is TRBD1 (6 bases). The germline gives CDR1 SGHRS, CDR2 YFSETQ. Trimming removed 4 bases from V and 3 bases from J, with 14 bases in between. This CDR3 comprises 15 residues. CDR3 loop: CASSRTGGLNQPQHF. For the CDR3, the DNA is TGCGCCAGCAGCCGGACGGGGGGCCTCAATCAGCCCCAGCATTTT. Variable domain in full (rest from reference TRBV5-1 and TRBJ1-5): KAGVTQTPRYLIKTRGQQVTLSCSPISGHRSVSWYQQTPGQGLQFLFEYFSETQRNKGNFPGRFSGRQFSNSRSEMNVSTLELGDSALYLCASSRTGGLNQPQHFGDGTRLSIL.

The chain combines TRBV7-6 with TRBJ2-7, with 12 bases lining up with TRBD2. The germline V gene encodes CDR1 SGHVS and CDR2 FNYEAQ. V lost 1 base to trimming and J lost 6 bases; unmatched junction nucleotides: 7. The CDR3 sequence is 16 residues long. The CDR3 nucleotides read TGTGCCAGCAGCTTAGGGGCTCTAGCGGGGGGGTTCGAGCAGTACTTC. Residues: CASSLGALAGGFEQYF. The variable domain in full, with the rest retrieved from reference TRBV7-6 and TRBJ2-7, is GAGVSQSPRYKVTKRGQDVALRCDPISGHVSLYWYRQALGQGPEFLTYFNYEAQQDKSGLPNDRFSAERPEGSISTLTIQRTEQRDSAMYRCASSLGALAGGFEQYFGPGTRLTVT.

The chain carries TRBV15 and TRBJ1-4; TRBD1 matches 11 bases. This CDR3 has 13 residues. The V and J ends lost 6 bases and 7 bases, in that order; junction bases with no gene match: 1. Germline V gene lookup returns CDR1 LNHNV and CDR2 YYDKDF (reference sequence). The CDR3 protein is CATRGQGAEKLFF. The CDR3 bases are TGTGCCACCAGAGGACAGGGGGCTGAAAAACTGTTTTTT.

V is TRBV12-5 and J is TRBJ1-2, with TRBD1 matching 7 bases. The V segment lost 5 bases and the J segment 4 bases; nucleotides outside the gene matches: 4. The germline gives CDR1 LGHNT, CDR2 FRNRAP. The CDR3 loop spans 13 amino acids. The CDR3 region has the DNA TGTGCTAGTGGTAAGACAGGGCCCTATGGCTACACCTTC. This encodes CASGKTGPYGYTF.

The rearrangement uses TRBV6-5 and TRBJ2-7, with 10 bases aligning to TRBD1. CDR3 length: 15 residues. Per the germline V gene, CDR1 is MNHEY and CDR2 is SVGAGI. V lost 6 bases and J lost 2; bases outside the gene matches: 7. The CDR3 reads CASRGAGTGAYEQYF. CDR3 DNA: TGTGCCAGCAGGGGGGCCGGGACAGGGGCCTACGAGCAGTACTTC.

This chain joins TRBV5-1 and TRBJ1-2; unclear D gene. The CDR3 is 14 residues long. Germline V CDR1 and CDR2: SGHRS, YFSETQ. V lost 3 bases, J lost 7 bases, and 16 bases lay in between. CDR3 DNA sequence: TGCGCCAGCAGCTCCCTACCCGGGAGCGGTGGCTACACCTTC. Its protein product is CASSSLPGSGGYTF.

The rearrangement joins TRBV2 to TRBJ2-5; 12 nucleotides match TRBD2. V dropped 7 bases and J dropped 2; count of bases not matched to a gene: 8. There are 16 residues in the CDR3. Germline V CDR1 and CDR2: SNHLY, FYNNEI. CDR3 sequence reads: CASNRLAGAIQETQYF. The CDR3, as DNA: TGTGCCAGCAATAGACTAGCGGGGGCCATACAAGAGACCCAGTACTTC.

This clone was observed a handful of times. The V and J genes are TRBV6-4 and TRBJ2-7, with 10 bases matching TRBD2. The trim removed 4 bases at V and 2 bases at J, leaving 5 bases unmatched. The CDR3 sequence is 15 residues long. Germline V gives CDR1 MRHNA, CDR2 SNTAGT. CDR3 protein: CASSVQAGGPYEQYF. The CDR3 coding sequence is TGTGCCAGCAGTGTTCAAGCGGGGGGGCCCTACGAGCAGTACTTC.

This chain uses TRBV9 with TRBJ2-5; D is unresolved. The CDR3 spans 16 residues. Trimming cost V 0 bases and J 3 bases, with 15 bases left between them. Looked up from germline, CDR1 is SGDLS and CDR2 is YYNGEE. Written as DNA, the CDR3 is TGTGCCAGCAGCGTAGGTGCTGCTCCCCGGGAAGAGACCCAGTACTTC. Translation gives CASSVGAAPREETQYF.

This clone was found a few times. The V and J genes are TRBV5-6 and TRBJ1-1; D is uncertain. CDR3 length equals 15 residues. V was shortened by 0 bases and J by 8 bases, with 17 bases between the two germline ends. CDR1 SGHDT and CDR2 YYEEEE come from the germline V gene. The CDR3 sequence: CASSLAITTGREAFF. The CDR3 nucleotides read TGTGCCAGCAGCTTGGCCATAACTACCGGCCGCGAAGCTTTCTTT.

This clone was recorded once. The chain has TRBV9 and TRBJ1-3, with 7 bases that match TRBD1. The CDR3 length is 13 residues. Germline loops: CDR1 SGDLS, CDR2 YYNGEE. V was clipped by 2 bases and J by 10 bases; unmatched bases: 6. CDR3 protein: CASSVDRERTIYF. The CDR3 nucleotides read TGTGCCAGCAGCGTCGACAGGGAAAGGACCATATATTTT.